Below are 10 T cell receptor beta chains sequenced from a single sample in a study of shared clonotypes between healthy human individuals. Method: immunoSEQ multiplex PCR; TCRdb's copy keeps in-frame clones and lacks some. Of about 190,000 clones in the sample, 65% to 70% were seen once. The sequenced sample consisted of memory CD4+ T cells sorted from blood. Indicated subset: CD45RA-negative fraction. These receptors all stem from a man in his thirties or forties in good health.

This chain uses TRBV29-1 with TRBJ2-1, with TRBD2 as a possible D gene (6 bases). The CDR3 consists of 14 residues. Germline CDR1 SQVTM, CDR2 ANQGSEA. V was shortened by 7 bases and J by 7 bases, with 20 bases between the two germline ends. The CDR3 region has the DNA TGCAGCGCCGATCGTAGGAGGGCGGGAAATGAGCAGTTCTTC. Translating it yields CSADRRRAGNEQFF.

DNA for the CDR3: TGTGCCAGCAGCCCGGACCCGGGGGCCTACGAGCAGTACTTC. Its protein is CASSPDPGAYEQYF. V gene TRBV11-2 combines with J gene TRBJ2-7, with TRBD2 as a possible D gene (6 bases). Germline V gene sequence: CDR1 SGHAT, CDR2 FQNNGV. The V end lost 5 bases, the J end lost 2 bases, and 13 bases lay between the germline ends. This CDR3 has 14 residues. The full variable domain, in which reference TRBV11-2 and TRBJ2-7 provide the parts outside the CDR3, is EAGVAQSPRYKIIEKRQSVAFWCNPISGHATLYWYQQILGQGPKLLIQFQNNGVVDDSQLPKDRFSAERLKGVDSTLKIQPAKLEDSAVYLCASSPDPGAYEQYFGPGTRLTVT.

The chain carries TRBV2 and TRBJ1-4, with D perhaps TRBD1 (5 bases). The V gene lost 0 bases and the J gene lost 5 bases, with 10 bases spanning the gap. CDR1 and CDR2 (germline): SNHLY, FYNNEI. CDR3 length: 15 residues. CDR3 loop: CASSEARDPNEKLFF. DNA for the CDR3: TGTGCCAGCAGTGAAGCCCGGGACCCAAATGAAAAACTGTTTTTT.

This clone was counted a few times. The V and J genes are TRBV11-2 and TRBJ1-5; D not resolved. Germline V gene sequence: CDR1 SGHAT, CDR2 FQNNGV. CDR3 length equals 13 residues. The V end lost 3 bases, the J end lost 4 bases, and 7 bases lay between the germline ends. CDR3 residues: CASSFDKNQPQHF. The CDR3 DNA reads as TGTGCCAGCAGCTTCGACAAGAATCAGCCCCAGCATTTT.

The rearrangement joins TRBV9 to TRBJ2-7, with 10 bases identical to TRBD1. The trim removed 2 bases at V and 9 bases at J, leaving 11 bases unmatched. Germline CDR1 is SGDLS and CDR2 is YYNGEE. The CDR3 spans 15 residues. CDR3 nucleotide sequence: TGTGCCAGCAGCGTCGGACCGGGACAGGGGACAATGCAGTACTTC. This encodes CASSVGPGQGTMQYF.

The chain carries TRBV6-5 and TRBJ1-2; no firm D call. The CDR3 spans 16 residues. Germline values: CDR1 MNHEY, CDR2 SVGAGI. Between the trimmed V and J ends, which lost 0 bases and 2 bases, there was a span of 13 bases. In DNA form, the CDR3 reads TGTGCCAGCAGTTACTCGGGCAGCACTATAAACTATGGCTACACCTTC. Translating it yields CASSYSGSTINYGYTF.

CDR3 sequence (DNA): TGTGCCAGCAGCTTACCAGGATACACAGATACGCAGTATTTT. This codes for CASSLPGYTDTQYF. The gene calls are TRBV5-4 and TRBJ2-3; D is undetermined. Germline V lookup: CDR1 SGHNT, CDR2 YYREEE (reference sequence). V was pared by 2 bases and J by 2 bases, with 9 bases between. The CDR3 is made up of 14 amino acids.

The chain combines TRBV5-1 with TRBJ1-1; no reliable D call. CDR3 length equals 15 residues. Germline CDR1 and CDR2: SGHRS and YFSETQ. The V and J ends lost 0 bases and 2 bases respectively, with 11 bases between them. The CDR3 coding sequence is TGCGCCAGCAGCTTGGAACCCGCCTCCAACACTGAAGCTTTCTTT. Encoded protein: CASSLEPASNTEAFF.

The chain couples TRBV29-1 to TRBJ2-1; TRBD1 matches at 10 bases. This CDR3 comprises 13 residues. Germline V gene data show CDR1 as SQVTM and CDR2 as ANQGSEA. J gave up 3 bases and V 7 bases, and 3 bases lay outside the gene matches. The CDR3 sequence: CSGGQGGYNEQFF. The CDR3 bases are TGCAGCGGTGGACAGGGGGGCTACAATGAGCAGTTCTTC.

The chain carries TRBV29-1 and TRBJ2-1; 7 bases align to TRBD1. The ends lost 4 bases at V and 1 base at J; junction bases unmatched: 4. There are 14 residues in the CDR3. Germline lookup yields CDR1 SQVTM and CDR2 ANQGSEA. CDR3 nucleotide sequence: TGCAGCGTTGGACGACAGGGTTCCTACAATGAGCAGTTCTTC. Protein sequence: CSVGRQGSYNEQFF.